This T cell receptor (beta chain) emerged from a study of T cell changes during pregnancy in multiple sclerosis. The CDR3 sequence is 14 residues long. J gave up 7 bases and V 6 bases, and 6 bases lay outside the gene matches. The germline CDR1 and CDR2 sequences are SNHLY and FYNNEI. TCRdb keeps only in-frame clones here, not all; method: immunoSEQ multiplex PCR. Here the sample spans around 92,000 clones, 90% to 95% being singletons. The sequence was obtained from a female donor with multiple sclerosis, enrolled in a pregnancy study. The rearrangement uses TRBV2 and TRBJ1-5; 10 positions agree with TRBD1. The starting material was peripheral blood, obtained in the third trimester of pregnancy. The CDR3 nucleotides read TGTGCCAGCAGGGGGACAGGGGAAGAACAGCCCCAGCATTTT. This translates into CASRGTGEEQPQHF.